This T cell receptor (beta chain) was obtained from a study of graft-versus-host responses after intestinal transplantation. Across the study: Isolated intestinal, liver-intestinal, or multivisceral transplants were what recipients had.

Regarding this clone: The antigen remains unidentified.

Study conclusions and caveats: Patients who carried graft-donor T cell macrochimerism also had high graft-versus-host to host-versus-graft clonal ratios in their allografts. Recipient marrow harbored GvH clones, some of which surfaced first in ileum or blood.

The table came from immunoSEQ multiplex PCR; TCRdb's copy has only in-frame clones and leaves some out. The sample shows around 24,000 clones, roughly four fifths of them seen only once. The trim removed 5 bases at V and 4 bases at J, leaving 5 bases unmatched. This CDR3 spans 13 amino acids. Germline loops: CDR1 SQVTM, CDR2 ANQGSEA. Sequencing used unstimulated CD8+ T cells sorted from spleen or lymph node cells, obtained before transplant. The source is a human donor who was the organ donor for an intestinal transplant. This chain joins TRBV29-1 and TRBJ1-1; 9 nucleotides agree with TRBD1. Written as DNA, the CDR3 is TGCAGCGTTTCGCCGGGACAGGGCACTGAAGCTTTCTTT. Amino acids: CSVSPGQGTEAFF.